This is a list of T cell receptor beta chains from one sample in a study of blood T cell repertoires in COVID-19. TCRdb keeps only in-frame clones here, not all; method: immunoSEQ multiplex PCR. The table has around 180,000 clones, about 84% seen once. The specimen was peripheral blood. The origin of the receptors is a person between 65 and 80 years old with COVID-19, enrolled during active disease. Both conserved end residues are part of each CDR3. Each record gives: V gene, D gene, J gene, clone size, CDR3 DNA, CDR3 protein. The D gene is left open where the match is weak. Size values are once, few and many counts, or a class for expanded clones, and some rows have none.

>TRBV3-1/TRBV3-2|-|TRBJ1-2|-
TGTGCCAGCAGTCCAGGGTTGGGCTACACCTTC
CASSPGLGYTF
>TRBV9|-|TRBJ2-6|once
TGTGCCAGCAGCCCCCGGGTCTCCGCCCGGGTATCCGGGGCCAACGTCCTGACTTTC
CASSPRVSARVSGANVLTF
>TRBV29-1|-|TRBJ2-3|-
TGCAGCGTTACGAGGGAGTGGAAAGATACGCAGTATTTT
CSVTREWKDTQYF
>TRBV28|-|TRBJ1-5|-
TGTGCCAGCAGTCAAGACAGAAATCAGCCCCAGCATTTT
CASSQDRNQPQHF
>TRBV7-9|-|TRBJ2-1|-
TGTGCCAGCAGCTTTCAGGGAGGTTTTGACAATGAGCAGTTCTTC
CASSFQGGFDNEQFF
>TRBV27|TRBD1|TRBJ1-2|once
TGTGCCAGCAGGAACAGGGGGACTAACTATGGCTACACCTTC
CASRNRGTNYGYTF
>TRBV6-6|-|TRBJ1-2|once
TGTGCCAGCAGTTCCCCACAGGGTTTAAACTATGGCTACACCTTC
CASSSPQGLNYGYTF
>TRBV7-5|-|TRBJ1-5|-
TGTGCCAGAAGCACTCCCCCGGACAGGGGTGGCAATCAGCCCCAGCATTTT
CARSTPPDRGGNQPQHF
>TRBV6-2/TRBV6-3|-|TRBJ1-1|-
TGTGCCAGCAGCCCCACAGAGAACACTGAAGCTTTCTTT
CASSPTENTEAFF
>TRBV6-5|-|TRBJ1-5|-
TGTGCCAGCGGGCCACCGCCCCAGCATTTT
CASGPPPQHF
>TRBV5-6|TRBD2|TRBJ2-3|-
TGTGCCAGCAGCGTAGCGGGGGTTAGCACAGATACGCAGTATTTT
CASSVAGVSTDTQYF
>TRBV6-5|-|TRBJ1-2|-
TGTGCCAGCAGCCTGGGAGCTAACTATGGCTACACCTTC
CASSLGANYGYTF
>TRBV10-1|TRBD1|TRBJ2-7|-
TGCGCCAGCAGATGGACAGGTGAAACCTACGAGCAGTACTTC
CASRWTGETYEQYF
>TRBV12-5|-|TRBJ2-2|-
TGTGCTAGTGGTTTATCAGGGACTTACACCGGGGAGCTGTTTTTT
CASGLSGTYTGELFF
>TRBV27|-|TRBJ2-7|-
TGTGCCAGCAGAACCGAGAGCGGATCCTACGAGCAGTACTTC
CASRTESGSYEQYF
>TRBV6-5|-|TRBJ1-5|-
TGTGCCAGCAGTTACTCGAGAGGGAACAATCAGCCCCAGCATTTT
CASSYSRGNNQPQHF
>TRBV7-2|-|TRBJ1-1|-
TGTGCCAGCAGCCCAACCGCCAGTACAGGGAACACTGAAGCTTTCTTT
CASSPTASTGNTEAFF
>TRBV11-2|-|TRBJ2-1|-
TGTGCCAGCAGCTTAGCAGGACAGAACTACAATGAGCAGTTCTTC
CASSLAGQNYNEQFF
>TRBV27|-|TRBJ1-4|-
TGTGCCAGCAGTCCCGGGATGGGAGCCTTTGAAAAACTGTTTTTT
CASSPGMGAFEKLFF
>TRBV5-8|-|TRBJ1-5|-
TGTGCCAGCAGCCAAGGACAGCACAATCAGCCCCAGCATTTT
CASSQGQHNQPQHF
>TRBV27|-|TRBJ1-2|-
TGTGCCAGCAGTCCAAGCCACAGGGCTGGCTACACCTTC
CASSPSHRAGYTF
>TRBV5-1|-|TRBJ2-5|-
TGCGCCAGCAGCTTGGCCGGAGAGACCCAGTACTTC
CASSLAGETQYF
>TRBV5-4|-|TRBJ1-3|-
TGTGCCAGCAGCTCCAAACAACAGGGAACTGGAAACACCATATATTTT
CASSSKQQGTGNTIYF
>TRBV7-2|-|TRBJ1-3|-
TGTGCCAGCAGGGGAGGTACAGGAAACACCATATATTTT
CASRGGTGNTIYF
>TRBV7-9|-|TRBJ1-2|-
TGTGCCAGCAGCGACTCGTCGGTCCCAGGGGCGAAGGGCTACACCTTC
CASSDSSVPGAKGYTF
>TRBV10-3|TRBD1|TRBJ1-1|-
TGTGCCATCAGTGCTTACCGGGACAGTACTGAAGCTTTCTTT
CAISAYRDSTEAFF
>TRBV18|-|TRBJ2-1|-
TGTGCCAGCTCCCTCGGAGTCTCAGCTTGGGATGAGCAGTTCTTC
CASSLGVSAWDEQFF
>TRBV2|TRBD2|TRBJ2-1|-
TGTGCCAGCAGTGAAGCGGGACTAGGAGGCGTTGAGCAGTTCTTC
CASSEAGLGGVEQFF
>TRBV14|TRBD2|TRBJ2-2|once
TGTGCCAGAACCCCGGGACTAGCGGGGTTGTTTTCCACCGGGGAGCTGTTTTTT
CARTPGLAGLFSTGELFF
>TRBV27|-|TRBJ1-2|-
TGTGCCAGCAGTTCCCCGGGGGGGTTAGGCGGCTACACCTTC
CASSSPGGLGGYTF
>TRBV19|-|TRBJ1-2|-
TGTGCCAGTGCTGACGTGGACAGCCCTAACTATGGCTACACCTTC
CASADVDSPNYGYTF
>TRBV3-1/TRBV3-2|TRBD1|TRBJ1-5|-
TGTGCCAGCAGCCAATGGGGACAGACGAATCAGCCCCAGCATTTT
CASSQWGQTNQPQHF
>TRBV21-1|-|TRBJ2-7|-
TGTGCCAGCAGGAGGGACAGGGAGGGCCACGAGCAGTACTTC
CASRRDREGHEQYF
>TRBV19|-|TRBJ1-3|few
TGTGCCAGTAGTATTCGAGAGCGTGGAAACACCATATATTTT
CASSIRERGNTIYF
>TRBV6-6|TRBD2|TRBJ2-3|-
TGTGCCAGCAGAGCACTAGCGGGGGGGCCCCAAGATACGCAGTATTTT
CASRALAGGPQDTQYF
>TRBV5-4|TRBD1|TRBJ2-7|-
TGTGCCAGCAGCAATGGACAGGGGAACTACGAGCAGTACTTC
CASSNGQGNYEQYF
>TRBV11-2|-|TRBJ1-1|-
TGTGCCAGCAGCTCTCCAGGGTTCCCTATGAACACTGAAGCTTTCTTT
CASSSPGFPMNTEAFF
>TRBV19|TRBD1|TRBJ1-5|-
TGTGCCAGTAGTACCGGGACAGGGGGAAATCAGCCCCAGCATTTT
CASSTGTGGNQPQHF
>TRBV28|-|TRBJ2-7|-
TGTGCCAGCAGTTTACCAATTGAGGCCGGAACCTACGAGCAGTACTTC
CASSLPIEAGTYEQYF
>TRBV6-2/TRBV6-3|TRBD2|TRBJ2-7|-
TGTGCCAGCAGCACACGGGCTAGCGGGAGGGATTACGAGCAGTACTTC
CASSTRASGRDYEQYF
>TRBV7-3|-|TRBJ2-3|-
TGTGCCAGCAGTCCGGTCGGGGGCACAGATACGCAGTATTTT
CASSPVGGTDTQYF
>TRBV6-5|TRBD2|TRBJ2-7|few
TGTGCCAGCAGTTTCCGGGGGGGGGAGCTTTACTTC
CASSFRGGELYF
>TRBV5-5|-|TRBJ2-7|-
TGTGCCAGCAGCTTGGCGGGGACCTACGAGCAGTACTTC
CASSLAGTYEQYF
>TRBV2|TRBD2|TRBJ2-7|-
TGTGCCAGCAGCCGGGGACTAGCGGGGGGGAGCTTC
CASSRGLAGGSF
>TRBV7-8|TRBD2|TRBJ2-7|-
TGTGCCAGCAGCCCCCTAGCGGGGGACACCTACGAGCAGTACTTC
CASSPLAGDTYEQYF
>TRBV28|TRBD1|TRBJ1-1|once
TGTGCCAGCATCAGGACAGGGAGAGCTTTCTTT
CASIRTGRAFF
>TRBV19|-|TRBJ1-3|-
TGTGCCAGTAGTATAGGGGAGACTGGAAACACCATATATTTT
CASSIGETGNTIYF
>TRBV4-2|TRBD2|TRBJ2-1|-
TGTGCCAGCAGCCAAGGATTAACTAGCGGGGGCTACAATGAGCAGTTCTTC
CASSQGLTSGGYNEQFF
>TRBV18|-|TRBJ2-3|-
TGTGCCAGCTCACCATCGGACTCGGGAGATACGCAGTATTTT
CASSPSDSGDTQYF
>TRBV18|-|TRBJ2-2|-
TGTGCCAGCTCAGAGTCCGGGAACACCGGGGAGCTGTTTTTT
CASSESGNTGELFF
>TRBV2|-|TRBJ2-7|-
TGTGCCAGCATCCGGGAACAGGGCTACGAGCAGTACTTC
CASIREQGYEQYF
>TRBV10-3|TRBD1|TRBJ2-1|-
TGTGCCATCAAGGCGACAGGGGGCCCCGAGCAGTTCTTC
CAIKATGGPEQFF
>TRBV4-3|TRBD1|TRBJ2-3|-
TGCGCCAGCAGCCAAGAAGGCCCAGGGGGTTCGACAGATACGCAGTATTTT
CASSQEGPGGSTDTQYF
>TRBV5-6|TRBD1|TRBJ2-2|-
TGTGCCAGCAGGCGGACCGGGACAGGGGGCGGAGGGGAGCTGTTTTTT
CASRRTGTGGGGELFF
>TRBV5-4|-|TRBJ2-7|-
TGTGCCAGCAGCTTGGAACTGGTTTTAGTGTGTCTCGAGCAGTACTTC
CASSLELVLVCLEQYF
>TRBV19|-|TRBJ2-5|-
TGTGCCAGTAGGAACAGGGCGCAAGAGACCCAGTACTTC
CASRNRAQETQYF
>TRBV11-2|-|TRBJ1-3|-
TGTGCCAGCAGCTTACAGGGGAGAATGGGAAACACCATATATTTT
CASSLQGRMGNTIYF
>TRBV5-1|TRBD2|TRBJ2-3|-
TGCGCCAGCAGCTTGCGGGGGGTAAGAACAGATACGCAGTATTTT
CASSLRGVRTDTQYF
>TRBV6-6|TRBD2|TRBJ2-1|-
TGTGCCAGCAGTTATGTCTCTAGCGGTTACAATGAGCAGTTCTTC
CASSYVSSGYNEQFF
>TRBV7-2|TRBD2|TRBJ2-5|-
TGTGCCAGCAGCTTAGAGGGACCGGCTAGCGGTGTAGAGACCCAGTACTTC
CASSLEGPASGVETQYF